Listed below are T cell receptor beta chains from one sample, sequenced in a study of blood T cells in healthy people across ages. Each CDR3 protein gets one entry after TCRdb re-called the 5' RACE reads with MiXCR. The sample lists about 730,000 distinct CDR3 sequences; roughly 45% were seen once. The specimen was blood. These receptors came from a woman aged 60-75 years in good health. The CDR3 runs from the conserved cysteine through the conserved F or W. D genes are given only for firm matches. The size of a clone is reported for some rows only, either as once, few or many, or as a class for expanded clones.

TRBD2	-	TRBJ2-7	TRBV28	TGTGCCAGCAGTTTGATAGCGGGAGGCCACGAGCAGTACTTC	CASSLIAGGHEQYF
TRBD2	-	TRBJ2-3	TRBV7-9	TGTGCCAGCAGCTTATCCGGACTAGCGGAAGTCACAGATACGCAGTATTTT	CASSLSGLAEVTDTQYF
TRBD1	-	TRBJ2-4	TRBV12-3/TRBV12-4	TGTGCCTGCAGTGCGGGACAGGCGATCTACAAGCAGTACTTC	CACSAGQAIYKQYF
-	-	TRBJ2-5	TRBV4-3	TGCGCCAGCAGCCAGATGACTTATAGCCAAGAGACCCAGTACTTC	CASSQMTYSQETQYF
TRBD2	few	TRBJ2-5	TRBV12-3/TRBV12-4	TGTGCCAGCAGTTTACGGGCTAGCGGGAGCCACCAAGAGACCCAGTACTTC	CASSLRASGSHQETQYF
-	-	TRBJ2-7	TRBV11-2	TGTGCCAGCAGCGTGGGGGACGCCACCTACGAGCAGTACTTC	CASSVGDATYEQYF
-	-	TRBJ2-1	TRBV7-3	TGTGCCAGCAGCTTAACGGAGGGGGGGATGCAGTTCTTC	CASSLTEGGMQFF
-	-	TRBJ2-2	TRBV12-3/TRBV12-4	TGTGCCAGCCCACTGGGGACACTCAACACCGGGGAGCTGTTTTTT	CASPLGTLNTGELFF
-	few	TRBJ1-2	TRBV7-9	TGTGCCAGCAGCTTAGCGACAGCCTATGGCTACACCTTC	CASSLATAYGYTF
TRBD2	-	TRBJ2-5	TRBV6-2/TRBV6-3	TGTGCCAGCTGGAGCAGCGGGAGCCTGCAAGAGACCCAGTACTTC	CASWSSGSLQETQYF
TRBD2	-	TRBJ2-3	TRBV20-1	TGCAGTGCTCCCCGACTAGCGGGGTTCACAGATACGCAGTATTTT	CSAPRLAGFTDTQYF
TRBD2	few	TRBJ2-3	TRBV7-2	TGTGCCAGCAGCTTAAACGGGAGGGATACGCAGTATTTT	CASSLNGRDTQYF
-	few	TRBJ2-7	TRBV28	TGTGCCAGCAAGGGCAACCCCTACGAGCAGTACTTC	CASKGNPYEQYF
TRBD1	few	TRBJ1-2	TRBV6-6	TGTGCCAGCAGTTACAGGACAGGGGTCGACTATGGCTACACCTTC	CASSYRTGVDYGYTF
TRBD2	-	TRBJ2-2	TRBV20-1	TGCAGTGCTAGAGACCTCCGACTAGCAGGGCTTTTCCAATATCCGTTTTTT	CSARDLRLAGLFQYPFF
-	-	TRBJ2-7	TRBV21-1	TGTGCCAGCAGCAAAGCGGGTCAGGGTTATACCTACGAGCAGTACTTC	CASSKAGQGYTYEQYF
TRBD1	few	TRBJ2-1	TRBV5-1	TGCGCCAGCAGCTTTGACAGGGGGCCCGTCTCGGGCTCCTACAATGAGCAGTTCTTC	CASSFDRGPVSGSYNEQFF
-	few	TRBJ2-7	TRBV4-2	TGTGCCAGCAGCCAAGATCAACCCTACGAGCAGTACTTC	CASSQDQPYEQYF
-	-	TRBJ2-7	TRBV5-6	TGTGCCAGCAGCTCCCAGGGACTTCCGCTTAGTGAGCAGTACTTC	CASSSQGLPLSEQYF
-	few	TRBJ2-3	TRBV20-1	TGCAGTGCTAGCAAACAGGGTGGGCCGCAGTATTTT	CSASKQGGPQYF
TRBD2	-	TRBJ2-1	TRBV20-1	TGCAGTGCTAGGAAGCGGGGGGGCAACAATGAGCAGTTCTTC	CSARKRGGNNEQFF
-	few	TRBJ2-1	TRBV3-1	TGTGCCAGCAGCCAAGGCGTGGGGAGAGAGCAGTTCTTC	CASSQGVGREQFF
TRBD2	few	TRBJ2-5	TRBV20-1	TGCAGTGCGACCATAGCGGGAGGAACGGAGACCCAGTACTTC	CSATIAGGTETQYF
-	-	TRBJ2-1	TRBV7-9	TGTGCCAGCAGCACGCCTCCATACAATGAGCAGTTCTTC	CASSTPPYNEQFF
-	-	TRBJ2-3	TRBV9	TGTGCCAGCAGCGTAGACCCTAGCCCCGGGGATACGCAGTATTTT	CASSVDPSPGDTQYF
-	few	TRBJ1-2	TRBV18	TGTGCCAGCTCACCAGGCTCGGGGAACTATGGCTACACCTTC	CASSPGSGNYGYTF
-	-	TRBJ1-5	TRBV25-1	TGTGCCAGCAGTGATCTCGGCCAGACCCAGCATTTT	CASSDLGQTQHF
-	-	TRBJ2-3	TRBV10-3	TGTGCCATCAGTGGAAGGGCAGACTCAAATACGCAGTATTTT	CAISGRADSNTQYF
-	-	TRBJ2-1	TRBV10-3	TGTGCCATCAGTAGAGAGGGAGAGACCCAGTTCTTC	CAISREGETQFF
TRBD2	many	TRBJ2-3	TRBV10-3	TGTGCCATCCGTTCTAGCGGGGGGCAACCCGACACAGATACGCAGTATTTT	CAIRSSGGQPDTDTQYF
-	once	TRBJ1-6	TRBV20-1	TGCAGTGCTAGATCACACCTAACAACCGGGCCACGGGATTCACCCCTCCACTTT	CSARSHLTTGPRDSPLHF
TRBD1	-	TRBJ1-2	TRBV7-2	TGTGCCAGCAGCTTAGTAGGGACAGGACTCTATGGCTACACCTTC	CASSLVGTGLYGYTF
TRBD1	-	TRBJ2-3	TRBV9	TGTGCCAGCACCACGGAGACAGGGGGCACAGATACGCAGTATTTT	CASTTETGGTDTQYF
-	-	TRBJ1-4	TRBV10-3	TGTGCCATCAGTGAGGGCGGAAATGAAAAACTGTTTTTT	CAISEGGNEKLFF
-	-	TRBJ2-6	TRBV13	TGTGCCAGCAGCTTATCCCGAATCCGTAGGGCGGGCGCTGGGGCCAACGTCCTGACTTTC	CASSLSRIRRAGAGANVLTF
-	-	TRBJ1-5	TRBV28	TGTGCCACCACAGGTGGGGATCAGCCCCAGCATTTT	CATTGGDQPQHF
-	-	TRBJ2-4	TRBV18	TGTGCCAGCTCACCACAGGACAGTCTGAAAAACATTCAGTACTTC	CASSPQDSLKNIQYF
TRBD2	-	TRBJ2-1	TRBV7-2	TGTGCCAGCAGCGAACACACTAGCGCAAACTACAATGAGCAGTTCTTC	CASSEHTSANYNEQFF
-	-	TRBJ2-1	TRBV29-1	TGCAGCGGGAAGACATCGAGCTCCTACAATGAGCAGTTCTTC	CSGKTSSSYNEQFF